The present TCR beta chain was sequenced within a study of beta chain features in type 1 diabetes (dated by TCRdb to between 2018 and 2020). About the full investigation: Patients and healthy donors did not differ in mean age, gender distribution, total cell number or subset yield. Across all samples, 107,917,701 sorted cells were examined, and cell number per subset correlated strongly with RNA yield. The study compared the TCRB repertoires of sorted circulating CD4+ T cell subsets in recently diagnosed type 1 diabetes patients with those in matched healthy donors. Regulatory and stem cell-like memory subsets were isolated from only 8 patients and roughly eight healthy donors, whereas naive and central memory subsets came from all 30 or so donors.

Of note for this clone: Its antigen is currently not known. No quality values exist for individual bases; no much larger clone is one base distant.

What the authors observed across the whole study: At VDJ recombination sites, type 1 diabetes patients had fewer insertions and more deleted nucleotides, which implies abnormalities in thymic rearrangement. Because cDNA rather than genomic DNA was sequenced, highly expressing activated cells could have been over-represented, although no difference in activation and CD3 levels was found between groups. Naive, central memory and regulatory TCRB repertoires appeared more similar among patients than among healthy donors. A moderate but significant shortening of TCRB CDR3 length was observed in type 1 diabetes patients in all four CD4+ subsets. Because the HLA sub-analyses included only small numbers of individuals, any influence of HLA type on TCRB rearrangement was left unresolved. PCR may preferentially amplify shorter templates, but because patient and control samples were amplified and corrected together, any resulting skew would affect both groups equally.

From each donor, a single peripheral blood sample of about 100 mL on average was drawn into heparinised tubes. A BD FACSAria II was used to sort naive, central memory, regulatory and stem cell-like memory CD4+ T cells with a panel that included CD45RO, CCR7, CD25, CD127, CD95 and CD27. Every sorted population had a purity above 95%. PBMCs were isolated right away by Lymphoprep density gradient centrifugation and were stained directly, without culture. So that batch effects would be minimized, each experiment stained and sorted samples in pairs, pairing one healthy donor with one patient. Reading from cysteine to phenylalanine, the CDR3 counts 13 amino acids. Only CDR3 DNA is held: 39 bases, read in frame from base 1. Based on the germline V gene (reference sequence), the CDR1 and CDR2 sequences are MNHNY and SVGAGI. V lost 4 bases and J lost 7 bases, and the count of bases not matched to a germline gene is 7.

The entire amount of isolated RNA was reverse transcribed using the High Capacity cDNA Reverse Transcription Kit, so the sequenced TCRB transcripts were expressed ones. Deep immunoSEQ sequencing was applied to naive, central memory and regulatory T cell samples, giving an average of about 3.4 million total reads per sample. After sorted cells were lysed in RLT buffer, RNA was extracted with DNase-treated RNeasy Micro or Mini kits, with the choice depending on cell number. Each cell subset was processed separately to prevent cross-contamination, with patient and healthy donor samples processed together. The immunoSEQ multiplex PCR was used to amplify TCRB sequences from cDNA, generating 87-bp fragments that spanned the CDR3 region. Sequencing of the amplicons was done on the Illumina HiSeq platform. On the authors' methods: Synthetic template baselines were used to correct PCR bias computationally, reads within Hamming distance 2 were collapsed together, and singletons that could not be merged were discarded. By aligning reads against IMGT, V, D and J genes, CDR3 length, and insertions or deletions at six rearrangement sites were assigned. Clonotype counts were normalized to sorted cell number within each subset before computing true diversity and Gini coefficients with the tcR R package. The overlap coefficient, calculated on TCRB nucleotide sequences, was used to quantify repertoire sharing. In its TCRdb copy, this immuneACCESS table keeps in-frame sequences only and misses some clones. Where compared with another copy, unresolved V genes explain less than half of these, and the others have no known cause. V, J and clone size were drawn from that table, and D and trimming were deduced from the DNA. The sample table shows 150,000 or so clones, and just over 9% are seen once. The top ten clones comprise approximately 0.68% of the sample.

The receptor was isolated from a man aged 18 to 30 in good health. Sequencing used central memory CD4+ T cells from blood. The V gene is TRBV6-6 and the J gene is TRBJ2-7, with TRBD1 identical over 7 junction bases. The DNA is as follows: TGTGCCAGCAGTTGGGACAGCGTGGGAGAGCAGTACTTC. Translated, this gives CASSWDSVGEQYF.